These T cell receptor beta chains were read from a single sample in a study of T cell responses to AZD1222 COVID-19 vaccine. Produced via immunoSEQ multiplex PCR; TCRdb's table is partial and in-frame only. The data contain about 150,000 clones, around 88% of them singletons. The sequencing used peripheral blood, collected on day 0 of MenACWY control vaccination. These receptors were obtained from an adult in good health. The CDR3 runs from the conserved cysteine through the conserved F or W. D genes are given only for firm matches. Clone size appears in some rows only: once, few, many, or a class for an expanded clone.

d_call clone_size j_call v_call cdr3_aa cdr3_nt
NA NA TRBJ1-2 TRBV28 CASSLGTNYGYTF TGTGCCAGCAGTTTAGGGACTAACTATGGCTACACCTTC
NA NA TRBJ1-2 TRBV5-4 CASSSRWGSHNYGYTF TGTGCCAGCAGCTCCCGATGGGGCAGCCATAACTATGGCTACACCTTC
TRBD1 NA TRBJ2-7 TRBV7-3 CASSSGTGSSEQYF TGTGCCAGCAGCTCCGGGACAGGGTCGAGCGAGCAGTACTTC
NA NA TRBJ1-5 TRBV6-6 CASSYVDRNQPQHF TGTGCCAGCAGTTACGTGGACAGAAATCAGCCCCAGCATTTT
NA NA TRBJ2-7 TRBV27 CASSFFGGTAYEQYF TGTGCCAGCAGTTTCTTCGGCGGGACAGCCTACGAGCAGTACTTC
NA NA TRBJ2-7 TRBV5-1 CASSLESGEQYF TGCGCCAGCAGCTTGGAATCCGGAGAGCAGTACTTC
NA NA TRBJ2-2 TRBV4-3 CARSHGGGGGSGELFF TGCGCCCGCAGCCACGGCGGAGGGGGGGGATCCGGGGAGCTGTTTTTT
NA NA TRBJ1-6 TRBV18 CASSPRQGPIYNSPLHF TGTGCCAGCTCACCTCGCCAGGGCCCCATATACAATTCACCCCTCCACTTT
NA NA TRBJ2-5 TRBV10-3 CAIRGDGAGSMETQYF TGTGCCATCAGGGGGGACGGGGCAGGATCGATGGAGACCCAGTACTTC
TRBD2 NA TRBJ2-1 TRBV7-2 CASSPGLVGDEQFF TGTGCCAGCAGCCCCGGACTAGTGGGGGATGAGCAGTTCTTC
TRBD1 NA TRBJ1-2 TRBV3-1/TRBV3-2 CASSQSFTAGGIYGYTF TGTGCCAGCAGCCAATCTTTTACGGCAGGGGGGATCTATGGCTACACCTTC
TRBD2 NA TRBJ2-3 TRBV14 CASSRLAGGTDTQYF TGTGCCAGCAGCCGTTTAGCGGGGGGCACAGATACGCAGTATTTT
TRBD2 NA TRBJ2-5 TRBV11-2 CASIGGGNPPGTQYF TGTGCCAGCATCGGGGGGGGAAATCCCCCAGGGACCCAGTACTTC
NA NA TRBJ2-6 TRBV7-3 CASSLRAGSGANVLTF TGTGCCAGCAGCTTACGAGCAGGGTCTGGGGCCAACGTCCTGACTTTC
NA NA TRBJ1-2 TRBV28 CASRARDGWYGYTF TGTGCCAGCAGGGCTAGGGACGGATGGTATGGCTACACCTTC
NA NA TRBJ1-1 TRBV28 CASSFTGEQANTEAFF TGTGCCAGCAGTTTTACCGGCGAACAGGCGAACACTGAAGCTTTCTTT
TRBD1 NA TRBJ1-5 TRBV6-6 CASSRVTDRGHSNQPQHF TGTGCCAGCAGCCGAGTAACCGACAGGGGCCATAGCAATCAGCCCCAGCATTTT
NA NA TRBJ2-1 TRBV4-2 CASSQTAGLSIWNEQFF TGTGCCAGCAGCCAGACGGCGGGACTTTCTATTTGGAATGAGCAGTTCTTC
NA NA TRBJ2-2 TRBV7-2 CASSLMGDNTGELFF TGTGCCAGCAGCTTAATGGGGGACAACACCGGGGAGCTGTTTTTT
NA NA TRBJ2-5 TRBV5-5 CVSSFSETQYF TGTGTCAGCAGCTTTTCGGAGACCCAGTACTTC
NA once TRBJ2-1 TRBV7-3 CASSLTGRVNEQFF TGTGCCAGCAGCTTAACAGGTCGAGTCAATGAGCAGTTCTTC
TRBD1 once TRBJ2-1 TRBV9 CASSVQGANEQFF TGTGCCAGCAGCGTTCAGGGGGCTAATGAGCAGTTCTTC
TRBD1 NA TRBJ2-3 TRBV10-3 CAISERDRGGGDTQYF TGTGCCATCAGTGAGCGGGACAGGGGCGGTGGTGATACGCAGTATTTT
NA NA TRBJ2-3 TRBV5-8 CASSLAGAGDTQYF TGTGCCAGCAGCTTGGCGGGAGCCGGAGATACGCAGTATTTT
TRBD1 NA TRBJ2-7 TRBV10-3 CAISSPGTGYYEQYF TGTGCCATCAGCTCTCCCGGGACAGGCTATTACGAGCAGTACTTC
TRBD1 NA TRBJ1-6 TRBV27 CASSTPLSGGYNSPLHF TGTGCCAGCAGTACGCCTTTGTCAGGGGGCTATAATTCACCCCTCCACTTT
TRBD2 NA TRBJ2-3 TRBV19 CASADTRRGGTDTQYF TGTGCCAGTGCGGATACAAGGCGGGGGGGCACAGATACGCAGTATTTT
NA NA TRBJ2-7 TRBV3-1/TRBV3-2 CASSQRTEQYF TGTGCCAGCAGCCAAAGAACCGAGCAGTACTTC
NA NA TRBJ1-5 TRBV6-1 CASSENPGGYQPQHF TGTGCCAGCAGTGAAAACCCGGGGGGGTATCAGCCCCAGCATTTT
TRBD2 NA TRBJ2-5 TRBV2 CASSEARASGETQYF TGTGCCAGCAGTGAAGCGAGGGCTAGCGGGGAGACCCAGTACTTC
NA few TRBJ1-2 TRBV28 CASVDPGRDYGYTF TGTGCCAGCGTGGACCCGGGCAGGGACTATGGCTACACCTTC
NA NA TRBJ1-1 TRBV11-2 CASSLGTVGGAFF TGTGCCAGCAGCTTAGGGACCGTCGGCGGAGCTTTCTTT
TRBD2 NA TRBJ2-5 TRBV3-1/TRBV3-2 CASSQTGGAAQETQYF TGTGCCAGCAGCCAAACGGGAGGGGCCGCCCAAGAGACCCAGTACTTC
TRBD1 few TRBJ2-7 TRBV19 CASSGQAPYEQYF TGTGCCAGTAGTGGACAGGCTCCATACGAGCAGTACTTC
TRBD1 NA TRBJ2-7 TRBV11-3 CASSPTGSIGYEQYF TGTGCCAGCAGTCCGACAGGGTCTATTGGTTACGAGCAGTACTTC
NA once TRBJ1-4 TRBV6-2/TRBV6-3 CASSGGTGKLFF TGTGCCAGCAGTGGCGGGACGGGAAAACTGTTTTTT
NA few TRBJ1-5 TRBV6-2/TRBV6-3 CASSLSLGGNQPQHF TGTGCCAGCAGCCTCTCCTTGGGAGGCAATCAGCCCCAGCATTTT
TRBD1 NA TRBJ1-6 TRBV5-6 CASSSGGEVALHF TGTGCCAGCAGCTCAGGGGGCGAGGTGGCCCTCCACTTT
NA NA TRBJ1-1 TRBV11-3 CASRRGSGSPEAFF TGTGCCAGCAGAAGGGGGTCGGGGAGCCCTGAAGCTTTCTTT
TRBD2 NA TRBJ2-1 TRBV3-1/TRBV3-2 CASSQGGTSSFF TGTGCCAGCAGCCAAGGGGGGACTAGCAGCTTCTTC
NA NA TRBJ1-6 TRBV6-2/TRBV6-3 CASSAFYNSPLHF TGTGCCAGCAGTGCGTTCTATAATTCACCCCTCCACTTT
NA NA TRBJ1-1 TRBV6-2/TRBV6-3 CASSSRASSMNTEAFF TGTGCCAGCAGTTCCCGGGCGTCTTCAATGAACACTGAAGCTTTCTTT
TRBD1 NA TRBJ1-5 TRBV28 CASSVTDRENQPQHF TGTGCCAGCAGCGTGACGGACAGGGAGAATCAGCCCCAGCATTTT
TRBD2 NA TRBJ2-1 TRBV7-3 CASSPTGGAPSSYNEQFF TGTGCCAGCAGTCCTACGGGGGGAGCGCCGAGCTCCTACAATGAGCAGTTCTTC
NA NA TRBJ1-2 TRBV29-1 CSVPQGPANYGYTF TGCAGCGTTCCCCAGGGGCCAGCTAACTATGGCTACACCTTC
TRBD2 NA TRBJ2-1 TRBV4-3 CASSHAGTSVNEQFF TGCGCCAGCAGCCACGCCGGGACTAGCGTCAATGAGCAGTTCTTC
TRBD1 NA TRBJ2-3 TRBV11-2 CASSLGRDRGLDTQYF TGTGCCAGCAGCTTAGGGCGGGACAGGGGTTTGGATACGCAGTATTTT
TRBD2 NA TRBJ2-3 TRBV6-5 CASSLSGGDTDTQYF TGTGCCAGCTCTCTGAGCGGGGGGGACACAGATACGCAGTATTTT
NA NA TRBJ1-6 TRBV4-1 CASSPSGVSSNSPLHF TGCGCCAGCAGCCCAAGCGGGGTCAGCTCAAATTCACCCCTCCACTTT
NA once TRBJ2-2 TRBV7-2 CASSLDSGELFF TGTGCCAGCAGCCTGGACAGCGGGGAGCTGTTTTTT
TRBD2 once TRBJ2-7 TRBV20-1 CSASRLAPITTDEQYF TGCAGTGCTAGTCGACTAGCGCCCATAACTACGGACGAGCAGTACTTC